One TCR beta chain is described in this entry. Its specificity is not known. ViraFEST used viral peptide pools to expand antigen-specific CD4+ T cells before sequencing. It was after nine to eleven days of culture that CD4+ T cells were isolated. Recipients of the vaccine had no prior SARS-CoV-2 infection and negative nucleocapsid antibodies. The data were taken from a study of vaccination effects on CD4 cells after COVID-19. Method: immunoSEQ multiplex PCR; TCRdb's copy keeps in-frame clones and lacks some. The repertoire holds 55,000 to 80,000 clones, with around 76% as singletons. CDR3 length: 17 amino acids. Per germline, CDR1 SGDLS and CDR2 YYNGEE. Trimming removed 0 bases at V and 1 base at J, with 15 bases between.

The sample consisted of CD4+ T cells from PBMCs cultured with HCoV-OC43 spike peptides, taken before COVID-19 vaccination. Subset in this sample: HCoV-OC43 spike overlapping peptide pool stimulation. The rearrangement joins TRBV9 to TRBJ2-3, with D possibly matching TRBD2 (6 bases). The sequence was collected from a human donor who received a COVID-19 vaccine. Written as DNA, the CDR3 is TGTGCCAGCAGCGTAGTAGGCGGGTCGGGGGGCACAGATACGCAGTATTTT. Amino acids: CASSVVGGSGGTDTQYF. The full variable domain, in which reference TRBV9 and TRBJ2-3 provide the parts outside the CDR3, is DSGVTQTPKHLITATGQRVTLRCSPRSGDLSVYWYQQSLDQGLQFLIQYYNGEERAKGNILERFSAQQFPDLHSELNLSSLELGDSALYFCASSVVGGSGGTDTQYFGPGTRLTVL.